These 8 T cell receptor beta chains were sequenced from one sample in a study of CD8+CD57+ T cells in acquired aplastic anemia. Patients chosen for sequencing had CD8+CD57+ cells that had expanded, as shown by flow cytometry. The template for TCR beta VDJ and CDR3 sequence profiling was genomic DNA. TCRdb processed the reads anew with MiXCR; each CDR3 protein has one entry. Altogether 130,000 or so distinct CDR3 sequences are present, over 55% being singletons, with the ten largest covering roughly 30%. The sample taken for sequencing was sorted CD4+, CD8+, or CD8+CD57+ T cells (not recorded which) from PBMCs. Source of these receptors: a human donor with aplastic anemia.

V usage is TRBV2 and J usage is TRBJ1-1; D call uncertain. CDR3 length: 12 residues. Germline CDR1 SNHLY, CDR2 FYNNEI. The V and J ends lost 5 bases and 5 bases respectively, with 9 bases between them. This chain's CDR3 is CASSLAVTEAFF. CDR3 sequence (DNA): TGTGCCAGCAGTTTAGCGGTTACTGAAGCTTTCTTT.

The chain carries TRBV9 and TRBJ1-5, with D hard to call. Trimming pared 2 bases from V and 7 bases from J, leaving 13 bases between. This CDR3 contains 14 residues. Per the germline V gene, CDR1 is SGDLS and CDR2 is YYNGEE. CDR3 loop: CASSVSVAFQPQHF. In nucleotides, the CDR3 is TGTGCCAGCAGCGTTTCTGTGGCTTTCCAGCCCCAGCATTTT.

This chain joins TRBV2 and TRBJ1-4; no clear D gene. The CDR3 consists of 13 residues. Germline-derived CDR1 and CDR2 are SNHLY and FYNNEI. V gave up 6 bases and J gave up 4 bases, with 9 bases separating them. In nucleotides, the CDR3 is TGTGCCAGCAGCGGTAACCGTAATGAAAAACTGTTTTTT. It specifies CASSGNRNEKLFF.

This clonotype was counted ten times or more. The chain has TRBV7-9 and TRBJ2-1; maybe TRBD2 (5 bases). The germline V gene has CDR1 SEHNR and CDR2 FQNEAQ (reference sequence). Trimming shortened V by 5 bases and J by 8 bases, and 7 bases separated the two germline ends. The CDR3 spans 11 residues. The CDR3: CASSRSDEQFF. DNA of the CDR3: TGTGCCAGCAGCCGTAGCGATGAGCAGTTCTTC.

This clonotype was observed a few times. The V call is TRBV20-1, the J call TRBJ1-5; TRBD1 is a possible D gene (6 bases). The V gene's germline CDR1 is DFQATT and CDR2 SNEGSKA (reference sequence). Between the trimmed V and J ends, which lost 6 bases and 5 bases, there was a span of 11 bases. CDR3 length: 12 residues. The CDR3 nucleotides read TGCAGTGCGCACTACAGGGATCAGCCCCAGCATTTT. Translation gives CSAHYRDQPQHF.

The rearrangement uses TRBV2 and TRBJ2-7, with 7 bases identical to TRBD1. The length of the CDR3 is 13 residues. Losses at the gene ends were 7 bases for V and 5 bases for J; bases not matched to a gene: 8. CDR1 SNHLY and CDR2 FYNNEI come from the germline V gene. Here the CDR3 reads CASTPGGGHEQYF. In DNA form, the CDR3 reads TGTGCCAGCACTCCAGGGGGTGGACACGAGCAGTACTTC.

J is TRBJ1-2 and V is TRBV24-1; TRBD1 aligns across 9 bases. This CDR3 is built from 14 residues. Germline V gene data show CDR1 as KGHDR and CDR2 as SFDVKD. J gave up 5 bases and V 6 bases, and 6 bases lay outside the gene matches. CDR3 residues: CATSSTGTGYGYTF. The CDR3, as DNA: TGTGCCACCAGTAGCACCGGGACAGGGTATGGCTACACCTTC.

Concerning this clonotype: One end of the junction is discordant with germline, which a read error may explain. The V gene is TRBV15, the J gene TRBJ1-6, with 8 bases lining up with TRBD1. CDR1 is LNHNV and CDR2 is YYDKDF in the germline V gene (reference sequence). The CDR3 length is 19 residues. CDR3 DNA: TGTGCTACCAGCAGAGATCTCCCGGGACAGGACTTCTATAATTCACCCCTCCACTTT. It is translated as CATSRDLPGQDFYNSPLHF.